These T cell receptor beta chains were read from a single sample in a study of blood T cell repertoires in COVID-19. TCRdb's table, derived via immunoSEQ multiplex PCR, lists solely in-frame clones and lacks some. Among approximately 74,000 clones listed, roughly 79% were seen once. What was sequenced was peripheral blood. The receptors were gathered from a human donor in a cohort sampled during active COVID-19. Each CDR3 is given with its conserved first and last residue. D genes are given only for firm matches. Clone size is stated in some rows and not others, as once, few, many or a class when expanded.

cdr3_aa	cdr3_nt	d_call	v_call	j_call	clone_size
CASSLGQGRGTDTQYF	TGTGCCAGCAGCTTAGGACAGGGGCGAGGCACAGATACGCAGTATTTT	TRBD1	TRBV11-3	TRBJ2-3	.
CASSYGEGVGYTF	TGTGCCAGCAGTTACGGGGAAGGGGTCGGCTACACCTTC	.	TRBV6-5	TRBJ1-2	.
CASSGRTGGDVYGYTF	TGTGCCAGCAGCGGAAGGACAGGGGGCGATGTCTATGGCTACACCTTC	TRBD1	TRBV7-2	TRBJ1-2	.
CASRQGASSYNSPLHF	TGTGCCAGCAGACAGGGGGCGAGCTCCTATAATTCACCCCTCCACTTT	TRBD1	TRBV2	TRBJ1-6	.
CASSPFGGANSPLHF	TGTGCCAGCAGCCCGTTTGGAGGGGCCAATTCACCCCTCCACTTT	.	TRBV3-1/TRBV3-2	TRBJ1-6	.
CASSETQAGTGELFF	TGTGCCAGCAGTGAAACCCAGGCGGGAACCGGGGAGCTGTTTTTT	.	TRBV2	TRBJ2-2	.
CASSEGRDRDTQYF	TGTGCCAGCAGTGAGGGCAGGGATAGAGATACGCAGTATTTT	.	TRBV6-4	TRBJ2-3	few
CASSQRDSGSSYNEQFF	TGTGCCAGCAGCCAAAGGGATAGCGGGAGCTCCTACAATGAGCAGTTCTTC	TRBD2	TRBV4-2	TRBJ2-1	.
CASSQNSGRALEQFF	TGCGCCAGCAGCCAAAATAGCGGGAGGGCCCTTGAGCAGTTCTTC	TRBD2	TRBV4-1	TRBJ2-1	.
CASTIDRARNTGELFF	TGTGCCAGCACCATCGACAGGGCCAGAAACACCGGGGAGCTGTTTTTT	TRBD1	TRBV7-9	TRBJ2-2	.
CARGTHSNQPQHF	TGTGCCAGGGGGACACATAGCAATCAGCCCCAGCATTTT	.	TRBV7-9	TRBJ1-5	.
CATTWGGRAEAFF	TGTGCCACCACCTGGGGAGGGCGAGCTGAAGCTTTCTTT	.	TRBV10-3	TRBJ1-1	.
CASSLGTEHTEAFF	TGCGCCAGCAGCCTCGGGACAGAGCACACTGAAGCTTTCTTT	TRBD1	TRBV5-1	TRBJ1-1	.
CASSQDSAGGYTF	TGTGCCAGCAGCCAGGACTCGGCGGGCGGCTACACCTTC	.	TRBV3-1/TRBV3-2	TRBJ1-2	.
CATRGSGGAQETQYF	TGTGCCACCCGGGGTAGCGGGGGGGCCCAAGAGACCCAGTACTTC	TRBD2	TRBV15	TRBJ2-5	.
CASSPSVAEAFF	TGTGCCAGTAGTCCCAGTGTCGCTGAAGCTTTCTTT	.	TRBV19	TRBJ1-1	.
CASSFGREVDTQYF	TGTGCCAGCAGTTTTGGCAGGGAAGTAGATACGCAGTATTTT	.	TRBV27	TRBJ2-3	.
CASSIALAGDTDTQYF	TGTGCCAGTAGTATAGCACTAGCGGGAGACACAGATACGCAGTATTTT	TRBD2	TRBV19	TRBJ2-3	.
CASSLGGNNEKLFF	TGTGCCAGCAGCCTGGGGGGCAATAATGAAAAACTGTTTTTT	.	TRBV5-4	TRBJ1-4	.
CASSPPGNYGYTF	TGTGCCAGCAGTCCCCCAGGGAACTATGGCTACACCTTC	.	TRBV27	TRBJ1-2	.
CASSKGAQVNEQYF	TGTGCCAGTAGCAAGGGGGCGCAAGTGAACGAGCAGTACTTC	TRBD1	TRBV19	TRBJ2-7	.
CALTGGPQGPPFGTDTQYF	TGTGCCTTGACTGGAGGACCACAGGGGCCCCCCTTTGGCACAGATACGCAGTATTTT	TRBD1	TRBV10-3	TRBJ2-3	.
CASSLSSNTGELFF	TGTGCCAGCAGCTTAAGCTCGAACACCGGGGAGCTGTTTTTT	.	TRBV7-9	TRBJ2-2	.
CATSDRTSGNPYEQYF	TGTGCCACCAGTGACCGGACTAGCGGGAATCCCTACGAGCAGTACTTC	TRBD2	TRBV24-1	TRBJ2-7	.
CASSSLAGVYNEQFF	TGTGCCAGCAGTTCCCTAGCGGGAGTCTACAATGAGCAGTTCTTC	TRBD2	TRBV28	TRBJ2-1	.
CASIPAAGSTGELFF	TGTGCCAGCATCCCGGCCGCAGGGTCGACCGGGGAGCTGTTTTTT	.	TRBV6-5	TRBJ2-2	.
CASSARGQGTYNEQFF	TGTGCCAGCAGCGCCCGGGGACAGGGCACCTACAATGAGCAGTTCTTC	TRBD1	TRBV11-1	TRBJ2-1	few
CASSLLRDRRAHYGYTF	TGTGCCAGCAGCTTACTCCGGGACAGGAGAGCTCACTATGGCTACACCTTC	TRBD1	TRBV7-8	TRBJ1-2	.
CASSLESGGTSEQFF	TGTGCCAGCAGCTTAGAGAGCGGGGGGACCAGTGAGCAGTTCTTC	TRBD2	TRBV7-9	TRBJ2-1	.
CAIDSADTQYF	TGTGCCATTGACTCCGCAGATACGCAGTATTTT	.	TRBV10-3	TRBJ2-3	.
CASTERGAITDTQYF	TGTGCCAGCACAGAGCGGGGGGCCATCACAGATACGCAGTATTTT	TRBD2	TRBV27	TRBJ2-3	.
CASSQEGSGRAKETQYF	TGCGCCAGCAGCCAAGAAGGAAGCGGGAGGGCCAAGGAGACCCAGTACTTC	TRBD2	TRBV4-1	TRBJ2-5	.
CASSLYGGLGGEAFF	TGTGCCAGCAGTTTATACGGGGGGCTGGGTGGTGAAGCTTTCTTT	.	TRBV28	TRBJ1-1	.
CASSWEGSSYNEQFF	TGTGCCAGCAGCTGGGAGGGGAGCTCCTACAATGAGCAGTTCTTC	TRBD2	TRBV11-2	TRBJ2-1	.
CASSWGTGEGDEQFF	TGCGCCAGCAGCTGGGGGACAGGGGAGGGCGATGAGCAGTTCTTC	TRBD1	TRBV5-1	TRBJ2-1	.
CASSSRKGGSSYEQYF	TGTGCCAGCAGCTCCCGTAAGGGAGGGAGCTCCTACGAGCAGTACTTC	TRBD2	TRBV7-2	TRBJ2-7	.
CSARELREAFF	TGCAGTGCTAGAGAATTGCGGGAAGCTTTCTTT	.	TRBV20-1	TRBJ1-1	.
CASSLVGGVNQPQHF	TGTGCCAGCAGCTTAGTTGGGGGGGTCAATCAGCCCCAGCATTTT	.	TRBV7-2	TRBJ1-5	.
CASSPVSWSSYEQYF	TGTGCCAGCAGCCCGGTCAGCTGGAGCTCCTACGAGCAGTACTTC	.	TRBV3-1/TRBV3-2	TRBJ2-7	.